A selection of T cell receptor beta chains follows, all from one sample in a study of blood T cell repertoires in COVID-19. This table comes from immunoSEQ multiplex PCR, and its TCRdb copy is limited to in-frame clones, with some not included. The profile shows hundreds of thousands of clones, 70% to 90% of them singletons. Source material: PBMCs or T cells enriched from blood (not recorded which). These TCRs come from a woman aged 60 to 75 in a cohort exposed to, infected with or recovered from COVID-19 (not recorded which). Each CDR3 is given with its conserved first and last residue. The order of the fields is clone size, J gene, D gene, V gene, CDR3 DNA, CDR3 protein. The D gene is left open where the match is weak. Rows may omit the clone size; those that give it use once, few, many or a size class.

clone size: -; J gene: TRBJ1-4; D gene: -; V gene: TRBV14; CDR3 DNA: TGTGCCAGCAAGAGATCCAGGGCGGGGGAAAAACTGTTTTTT; CDR3 protein: CASKRSRAGEKLFF
clone size: -; J gene: TRBJ1-3; D gene: -; V gene: TRBV28; CDR3 DNA: TGTGCCAGCAGCTCTTCTCCTCGCTCTGGAAACACCATATATTTT; CDR3 protein: CASSSSPRSGNTIYF
clone size: -; J gene: TRBJ2-7; D gene: TRBD2; V gene: TRBV7-7; CDR3 DNA: TGTGCTAGCCCGGAGAGGGGACTAGCGGGAGCAGGGGAGCAGTACTTC; CDR3 protein: CASPERGLAGAGEQYF
clone size: -; J gene: TRBJ1-5; D gene: TRBD1; V gene: TRBV6-2/TRBV6-3; CDR3 DNA: TGTGCCAGCAGTTACCCCACAGGGGCCCCCAATCAGCCCCAGCATTTT; CDR3 protein: CASSYPTGAPNQPQHF
clone size: -; J gene: TRBJ2-2; D gene: TRBD1; V gene: TRBV24-1; CDR3 DNA: TGTGCCACCAGTGGGGCACTTGGGACAGGGTTTATGGCCGGGGAGCTGTTTTTT; CDR3 protein: CATSGALGTGFMAGELFF
clone size: -; J gene: TRBJ2-7; D gene: -; V gene: TRBV27; CDR3 DNA: TGTGCCAGCAGTTTGGAACCACCGAGACGGAGGCCCTACGAGCAGTACTTC; CDR3 protein: CASSLEPPRRRPYEQYF
clone size: -; J gene: TRBJ1-1; D gene: TRBD1; V gene: TRBV5-6; CDR3 DNA: TGTGCCAGCAGCTTGTACAGGGGGCGGACCACTGAAGCTTTCTTT; CDR3 protein: CASSLYRGRTTEAFF
clone size: -; J gene: TRBJ1-5; D gene: -; V gene: TRBV18; CDR3 DNA: TGTGCCAGCTCACCACCCGAGGGGAGGCAGCCCCAGCATTTT; CDR3 protein: CASSPPEGRQPQHF
clone size: once; J gene: TRBJ2-5; D gene: -; V gene: TRBV20-1; CDR3 DNA: TGCAGTGCTAGACTCCAAGAGACCCAGTACTTC; CDR3 protein: CSARLQETQYF
clone size: -; J gene: TRBJ2-7; D gene: -; V gene: TRBV11-2; CDR3 DNA: TGTGCCAGCAGCTTAGACACCTACGAGCAGTACTTC; CDR3 protein: CASSLDTYEQYF
clone size: -; J gene: TRBJ1-3; D gene: -; V gene: TRBV7-9; CDR3 DNA: TGTGCCAGCACCCAGAATTCTCGCCTGTCTGGAAACACCATATATTTT; CDR3 protein: CASTQNSRLSGNTIYF
clone size: -; J gene: TRBJ2-5; D gene: -; V gene: TRBV19; CDR3 DNA: TGTGCCAGTAGTTCCATAGACAGCCAAGAGACCCAGTACTTC; CDR3 protein: CASSSIDSQETQYF
clone size: -; J gene: TRBJ1-5; D gene: TRBD1; V gene: TRBV19; CDR3 DNA: TGTGCCAGTAGTCTGGGAGACAGGGCCACGAATTTT; CDR3 protein: CASSLGDRATNF
clone size: few; J gene: TRBJ2-5; D gene: -; V gene: TRBV6-5; CDR3 DNA: TGTGCCAGCAGGAGAGGGGATCTAGGGGGAGAGACCCAGTACTTC; CDR3 protein: CASRRGDLGGETQYF
clone size: -; J gene: TRBJ2-3; D gene: TRBD2; V gene: TRBV2; CDR3 DNA: TGTGCCAGCAGTGTCGCTAGCGGCTTCACAGATACGCAGTATTTT; CDR3 protein: CASSVASGFTDTQYF
clone size: -; J gene: TRBJ2-7; D gene: TRBD2; V gene: TRBV19; CDR3 DNA: TGTGCCAGTAGTATAGCGGGCGGGAGGGGTACCTACGAGCAGTACTTC; CDR3 protein: CASSIAGGRGTYEQYF
clone size: -; J gene: TRBJ1-2; D gene: -; V gene: TRBV27; CDR3 DNA: TGTGCCAGTACCCATTACAGGACAGCTAACTATGGCTACACCTTC; CDR3 protein: CASTHYRTANYGYTF
clone size: once; J gene: TRBJ1-1; D gene: TRBD1; V gene: TRBV6-2/TRBV6-3; CDR3 DNA: TGTGCCAGCAGCCGACAGGGGGAGAGCACTGAAGCTTTCTTT; CDR3 protein: CASSRQGESTEAFF
clone size: -; J gene: TRBJ2-2; D gene: -; V gene: TRBV28; CDR3 DNA: TGTGCCAGCAGGGCGGGTGGCGGGGAGCTGTTTTTT; CDR3 protein: CASRAGGGELFF
clone size: -; J gene: TRBJ1-4; D gene: TRBD1; V gene: TRBV5-6; CDR3 DNA: TGTGCCAGCAGCTTAGATCGACAGGGAGGTGAAAAACTGTTTTTT; CDR3 protein: CASSLDRQGGEKLFF
clone size: -; J gene: TRBJ1-2; D gene: TRBD1; V gene: TRBV6-2/TRBV6-3; CDR3 DNA: TGTGCCAGCAGCCTGAGGCTGAGACAGGGGGCGCGGAGGGGCTATGGCTACACCTTC; CDR3 protein: CASSLRLRQGARRGYGYTF
clone size: -; J gene: TRBJ2-3; D gene: TRBD2; V gene: TRBV3-1/TRBV3-2; CDR3 DNA: TGTGCCAGCAGCCACGGGCGGGGGGCTAGCACAGATACGCAGTATTTT; CDR3 protein: CASSHGRGASTDTQYF
clone size: -; J gene: TRBJ2-5; D gene: -; V gene: TRBV5-1; CDR3 DNA: TGCGCCAGCATGGGGCAAGGCAGGGCCTCACAAGAGACCCAGTACTTC; CDR3 protein: CASMGQGRASQETQYF
clone size: -; J gene: TRBJ2-5; D gene: TRBD2; V gene: TRBV2; CDR3 DNA: TGTGCCAGCAGTGGCCCCGGGACTAGCCAAGAGACCCAGTACTTC; CDR3 protein: CASSGPGTSQETQYF
clone size: -; J gene: TRBJ1-6; D gene: TRBD1; V gene: TRBV19; CDR3 DNA: TGTGCCAGTAGGCTTCTGGACAGGAGGAATTCACCCCTCCACTTT; CDR3 protein: CASRLLDRRNSPLHF
clone size: -; J gene: TRBJ2-1; D gene: TRBD2; V gene: TRBV6-2/TRBV6-3; CDR3 DNA: TGTGCCAGCACCCCATGGGGACTAGCAGACAATGAGCAGTTCTTC; CDR3 protein: CASTPWGLADNEQFF
clone size: -; J gene: TRBJ1-1; D gene: -; V gene: TRBV5-1; CDR3 DNA: TGCGCCAGCAGATCACCAGCCCAGGGAGGTGAAGCTTTCTTT; CDR3 protein: CASRSPAQGGEAFF
clone size: -; J gene: TRBJ1-2; D gene: -; V gene: TRBV28; CDR3 DNA: TGTGCCAGCGGTTGGGCGCCAGCTAACTATGGCTACACCTTC; CDR3 protein: CASGWAPANYGYTF
clone size: -; J gene: TRBJ2-1; D gene: -; V gene: TRBV19; CDR3 DNA: TGTGCCAGTAGTCCCAGGGGCCCGTCCTCCTACAATGAGCAGTTCTTC; CDR3 protein: CASSPRGPSSYNEQFF
clone size: -; J gene: TRBJ1-1; D gene: TRBD1; V gene: TRBV18; CDR3 DNA: TGTGCCAGCTCACCTGTCCGACAGGGACCCATGAACACTGAAGCTTTCTTT; CDR3 protein: CASSPVRQGPMNTEAFF
clone size: once; J gene: TRBJ2-2; D gene: -; V gene: TRBV5-6; CDR3 DNA: TGTGCCAGCAGCCGTCGGACAAGGACACTTAACACCGGGGAGCTGTTTTTT; CDR3 protein: CASSRRTRTLNTGELFF
clone size: -; J gene: TRBJ1-1; D gene: -; V gene: TRBV5-1; CDR3 DNA: TGCGCCAGCAGCATCGGGGAGACTGAAGCTTTCTTT; CDR3 protein: CASSIGETEAFF
clone size: -; J gene: TRBJ2-1; D gene: TRBD2; V gene: TRBV6-5; CDR3 DNA: TGTGCCAGCATTCCTACGGGACTAGCGACTAATGAGCAGTTCTTC; CDR3 protein: CASIPTGLATNEQFF
clone size: once; J gene: TRBJ1-5; D gene: -; V gene: TRBV6-5; CDR3 DNA: TGTGCCAGCACCTGGGACGGCGGGGGTCAGCCCCAGCATTTT; CDR3 protein: CASTWDGGGQPQHF
clone size: -; J gene: TRBJ1-6; D gene: TRBD1; V gene: TRBV7-8; CDR3 DNA: TGTGCCAGCAGCTTAGCAGGGGGCGCAAGGTCCCTCCACTTT; CDR3 protein: CASSLAGGARSLHF
clone size: -; J gene: TRBJ1-2; D gene: -; V gene: TRBV5-6; CDR3 DNA: TGTGCCAGCAGCTTGGGACAGGTCTATGGCTACACCTTC; CDR3 protein: CASSLGQVYGYTF
clone size: -; J gene: TRBJ1-1; D gene: TRBD1; V gene: TRBV29-1; CDR3 DNA: TGCAGCGTTAACCCGGGACAGGGGGCCGACACTGAAGCTTTCTTT; CDR3 protein: CSVNPGQGADTEAFF
clone size: once; J gene: TRBJ1-5; D gene: -; V gene: TRBV28; CDR3 DNA: TGTGCCAGCAGTTTATTAGCCTTTGGGTCAGGGTTTCAGCCCCAGCATTTT; CDR3 protein: CASSLLAFGSGFQPQHF
clone size: -; J gene: TRBJ1-4; D gene: TRBD1; V gene: TRBV20-1; CDR3 DNA: TGCAGTGCTAGTAGACAGGGTTACGAAAAACTGTTTTTT; CDR3 protein: CSASRQGYEKLFF
clone size: -; J gene: TRBJ2-2; D gene: TRBD2; V gene: TRBV7-9; CDR3 DNA: TGTGCCAGTAGACTAGCGGTAAACACCGGGGAGCTGTTTTTT; CDR3 protein: CASRLAVNTGELFF
clone size: -; J gene: TRBJ2-7; D gene: -; V gene: TRBV21-1; CDR3 DNA: TGTGCCAGCAGCCCAACCCCCGAACCCCCTACCTACGAGCAGTACTTC; CDR3 protein: CASSPTPEPPTYEQYF
clone size: -; J gene: TRBJ2-2; D gene: TRBD2; V gene: TRBV10-1; CDR3 DNA: TGCGCCAGCAGTGAAGCGGGAACCGGGGAGCTGTTTTTT; CDR3 protein: CASSEAGTGELFF
clone size: -; J gene: TRBJ2-5; D gene: -; V gene: TRBV3-1/TRBV3-2; CDR3 DNA: TGTGCCAGCAGGGGGCCCCGGGAGACCCAGTACTTC; CDR3 protein: CASRGPRETQYF
clone size: -; J gene: TRBJ2-2; D gene: -; V gene: TRBV4-2; CDR3 DNA: TGTGCCAGCAGCCCGGGACTTTTTAACACCGGGGAGCTGTTTTTT; CDR3 protein: CASSPGLFNTGELFF
clone size: -; J gene: TRBJ2-7; D gene: -; V gene: TRBV7-9; CDR3 DNA: TGTGCCAGCAGCTCTCAAGGAGGACACGAGCAGTACTTC; CDR3 protein: CASSSQGGHEQYF
clone size: -; J gene: TRBJ2-7; D gene: TRBD2; V gene: TRBV7-9; CDR3 DNA: TGTGCCAGCAGCTTTGACGCGCGGGGGAACGAGCAGTACTTC; CDR3 protein: CASSFDARGNEQYF
clone size: -; J gene: TRBJ2-3; D gene: -; V gene: TRBV11-3; CDR3 DNA: TGTGCCAGCAGCTTAGAAGGGAGACCAGATACGCAGTATTTT; CDR3 protein: CASSLEGRPDTQYF
clone size: -; J gene: TRBJ1-4; D gene: -; V gene: TRBV27; CDR3 DNA: TGTGCCAGCAGTTTAAAATGGGCAGTATTTGAAAAACTGTTTTTT; CDR3 protein: CASSLKWAVFEKLFF
clone size: -; J gene: TRBJ2-3; D gene: TRBD2; V gene: TRBV29-1; CDR3 DNA: TGCAGCGTAACTAGCGGCACAGATACGCAGTATTTT; CDR3 protein: CSVTSGTDTQYF